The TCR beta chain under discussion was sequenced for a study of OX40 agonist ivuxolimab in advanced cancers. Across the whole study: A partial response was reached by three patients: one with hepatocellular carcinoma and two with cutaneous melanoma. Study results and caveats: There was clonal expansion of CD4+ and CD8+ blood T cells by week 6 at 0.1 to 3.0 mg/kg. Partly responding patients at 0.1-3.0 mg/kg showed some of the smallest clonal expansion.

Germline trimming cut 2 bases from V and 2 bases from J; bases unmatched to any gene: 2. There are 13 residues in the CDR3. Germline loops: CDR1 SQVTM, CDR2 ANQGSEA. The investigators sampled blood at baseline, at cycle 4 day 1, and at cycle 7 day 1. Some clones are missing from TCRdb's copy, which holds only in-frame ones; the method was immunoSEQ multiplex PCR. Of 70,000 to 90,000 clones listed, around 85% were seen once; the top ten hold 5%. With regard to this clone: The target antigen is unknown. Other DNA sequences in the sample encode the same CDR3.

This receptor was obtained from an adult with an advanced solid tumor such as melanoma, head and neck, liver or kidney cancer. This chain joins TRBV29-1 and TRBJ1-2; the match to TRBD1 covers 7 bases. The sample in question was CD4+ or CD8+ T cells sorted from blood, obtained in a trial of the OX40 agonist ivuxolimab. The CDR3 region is CSVEPQGNYGYTF. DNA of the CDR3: TGCAGCGTTGAACCACAGGGGAACTATGGCTACACCTTC.